This record concerns one T cell receptor beta chain sequence. Its antigen is currently unknown. The data are from a study of vaccination effects on CD4 cells after COVID-19. General study points: Marked clonal contraction of infection- and vaccine-induced clones was seen late after vaccination. Healthy vaccinees' vaccine-induced clones included only 1 of 255 that recognized common cold coronaviruses.

Data came from immunoSEQ multiplex PCR; TCRdb stores just in-frame clones and leaves some out. The table has roughly 23,000 clones, approximately 70% seen once; the top ten hold 10% to 15%. The CDR3 runs 13 residues. The V gene lost 0 bases and the J gene lost 4 bases, with 7 bases spanning the gap. Germline CDR1 reads SGHRS; CDR2 reads YFSETQ. Before any sequencing was done, the ViraFEST assay used viral peptide pools to expand antigen-specific CD4+ T cells. CD4+ T cell isolation took place after 10 days of culture. In the vaccine recipients, nucleocapsid antibodies were negative and there was no prior SARS-CoV-2 infection. Half of the medium was exchanged for IL-2 medium on both days 3 and 7.

The sequence was collected from a human donor who received a COVID-19 vaccine. The specimen was CD4+ T cells from PBMCs cultured with HCoV-229E spike peptides, collected before COVID-19 vaccination. This chain uses TRBV5-1 with TRBJ2-5; maybe TRBD2 (5 bases). CDR3 sequence reads: CASSLGELETQYF. The CDR3 bases are TGCGCCAGCAGCTTGGGGGAGCTAGAGACCCAGTACTTC.